This TCR beta chain came from a study of siplizumab effects on memory and regulatory T cells. Notes on the study in general: Alloreactive sequences traceable to unstimulated CD4+ memory cells declined significantly under siplizumab. Suppression by proliferating Tregs derived from siplizumab cultures was not verified. Among alloreactive clones, only a minor fraction mapped to unstimulated subsets.

The germline CDR1 and CDR2 sequences are GTSNPN and SVGIG (reference sequence). The length of the CDR3 is 15 residues. Trimming removed 4 bases from V and 4 bases from J; junction bases left unmatched: 6. The assay looked at some 9.8 x 10^4 TCR templates in each sample. Data came from immunoSEQ multiplex PCR; TCRdb stores just in-frame clones and leaves some out. The table records about 87,000 clones, 90% of them present only once. As to this clone: Its antigen is not identified.

The clonotype originates from a human donor in good health. Sequences were obtained from CD4+ T cells sorted from blood. The chain joins TRBV30 to TRBJ2-2, with 10 bases lining up with TRBD1. This chain's CDR3 is CAWIAGTGATGELFF. CDR3 DNA sequence: TGTGCCTGGATTGCCGGGACAGGGGCCACCGGGGAGCTGTTTTTT.